Listed here are 28 T cell receptor beta chains from one sample, sequenced in a study of control samples from healthy donors and cancer patients. Here immunoSEQ multiplex PCR was the method, and the copy in TCRdb shows in-frame clones only, minus some. The sample shows approximately 92,000 clones, about 92% of them seen only once. The sequenced sample consisted of blood. Receptor source: a woman aged 30 to 39 in good health.

This chain links TRBV7-9 with TRBJ1-1, with 7 bases that match TRBD1. The CDR3 contains 14 residues. Germline V gene lookup returns CDR1 SEHNR and CDR2 FQNEAQ (reference sequence). V was clipped by 4 bases and J by 3 bases; unmatched bases: 5. The CDR3 loop is CASSSDRDYTEAFF. DNA for the CDR3: TGTGCCAGCAGCTCCGACAGGGATTACACTGAAGCTTTCTTT.

J is TRBJ2-1 and V is TRBV18; D ambiguous. Germline CDR1 reads KGHSH; CDR2 reads LQKENI. This CDR3 contains 13 residues. Trimming pared 0 bases from V and 7 bases from J, leaving 7 bases between. The CDR3 loop reads CASSPPSRNEQFF. CDR3 in DNA: TGTGCCAGCTCACCACCCAGTAGGAATGAGCAGTTCTTC.

This chain links TRBV5-1 with TRBJ1-2, with 8 bases aligning to TRBD1. The CDR3 runs to 19 residues. The V and J ends lost 0 bases and 2 bases, in that order; junction bases with no gene match: 15. CDR1 is SGHRS and CDR2 is YFSETQ in the germline V gene. The CDR3 is CASSLASPGQAAKNYGYTF. The CDR3 coding sequence is TGCGCCAGCAGCTTGGCTTCCCCGGGACAGGCTGCAAAAAACTATGGCTACACCTTC.

This chain connects TRBV19 to TRBJ1-2, with D perhaps matching TRBD1 (5 bases). Germline V gene lookup returns CDR1 LNHDA and CDR2 SQIVND (reference sequence). V lost 3 bases and J lost 6, with 11 bases in between. The CDR3 has 13 residues. This chain's CDR3 is CASSMRSGHGYTF. In nucleotides, the CDR3 is TGTGCCAGTAGTATGAGGTCAGGGCATGGCTACACCTTC.

The chain is built from TRBV27 and TRBJ1-2; 7 bases are a match to TRBD1. The V gene end was trimmed by 7 bases and the J gene end by 0 bases; junction bases not matched to a gene: 5. The CDR3 extends over 14 amino acids. The germline gives CDR1 MNHEY, CDR2 SMNVEV (reference sequence). The CDR3 nucleotides are TGTGCCAGCAAACCGGGACAGACTAACTATGGCTACACCTTC. This encodes CASKPGQTNYGYTF.

This clone was counted only a few times. The rearrangement uses TRBV2 and TRBJ2-3; TRBD2 matches at 9 bases. The CDR3 spans 16 residues. With 7 bases clipped from V and 0 bases from J, the junction kept 8 bases outside the gene matches. The germline CDR1 and CDR2 sequences are SNHLY and FYNNEI. The CDR3 region is CASTQGRGGSTDTQYF. Here the CDR3 DNA reads TGTGCCAGCACCCAGGGGCGGGGGGGAAGCACAGATACGCAGTATTTT.

The V call is TRBV11-2, the J call TRBJ2-3, with 11 bases that match TRBD1. This CDR3 contains 19 residues. The germline gives CDR1 SGHAT, CDR2 FQNNGV. The J segment lost 4 bases and the V segment lost 4 bases, leaving 16 bases of the junction unmatched. The CDR3 DNA sequence: TGTGCCAGCAGCTACCAGCTCGGACAGGGGGCTTTAGACGCAGATACGCAGTATTTT. Translating gives CASSYQLGQGALDADTQYF.

The V gene is TRBV6-5, the J gene TRBJ1-6; D ambiguous. This CDR3 spans 12 amino acids. Trimming took 4 bases from V and 14 from J, leaving 12 bases between them. Germline assignment: CDR1 MNHEY and CDR2 SVGAGI. The CDR3 DNA sequence: TGTGCCAGCAGTTCCACAGACATGTCCCTCCACTTT. This sequence encodes CASSSTDMSLHF.

V usage is TRBV18 and J usage is TRBJ2-3; 9 bases fit TRBD2. The germline gives CDR1 KGHSH, CDR2 LQKENI. This CDR3 comprises 17 residues. J was trimmed by 1 base and V by 5 bases; bases with no gene match: 10. The CDR3 coding sequence is TGTGCCAGCTCATCCTTAGCGGGAGAATTTGGCACAGATACGCAGTATTTT. It encodes CASSSLAGEFGTDTQYF.

This clone was detected only once. This chain uses TRBV28 with TRBJ1-5, with D tentatively TRBD1 (5 bases). Looked up from germline, CDR1 is MDHEN and CDR2 is SYDVKM. The V end lost 7 bases, the J end lost 5 bases, and 18 bases lay between the germline ends. The CDR3 covers 15 residues. The CDR3 loop reads CASTLGGVLDQPQHF. The DNA for the CDR3 is TGTGCCAGCACTTTGGGGGGGGTTCTCGATCAGCCCCAGCATTTT. Full variable domain (missing parts from reference TRBV28 and TRBJ1-5): DVKVTQSSRYLVKRTGEKVFLECVQDMDHENMFWYRQDPGLGLRLIYFSYDVKMKEKGDIPEGYSVSREKKERFSLILESASTNQTSMYLCASTLGGVLDQPQHFGDGTRLSIL.

The gene calls are TRBV2 and TRBJ1-2, with 8 positions matching TRBD1. The trim removed 8 bases at V and 2 bases at J, leaving 4 bases unmatched. The CDR3 sequence is 13 residues long. Germline V gene sequence: CDR1 SNHLY, CDR2 FYNNEI. The CDR3: CASGRQGNYGYTF. As DNA, the CDR3 is TGTGCCAGCGGGCGACAGGGGAACTATGGCTACACCTTC.

This chain connects TRBV6-5 to TRBJ1-3; D not certain. CDR3 size: 14 residues. The V end was cut by 7 bases, the J end by 0 bases, with 10 bases between. Germline CDR1 is MNHEY and CDR2 is SVGAGI. CDR3 sequence: CASKPTRSGNTIYF. The CDR3 nucleotides are TGTGCCAGCAAGCCGACGCGCTCTGGAAACACCATATATTTT.

The chain combines TRBV27 with TRBJ1-1, with a weak D call TRBD1 (5 bases). V was cut by 6 bases and J by 11 bases, with 22 bases left in between. Germline values: CDR1 MNHEY, CDR2 SMNVEV (reference sequence). The CDR3 totals 14 residues. The CDR3 sequence: CASSTPGGGERAFF. In DNA, the CDR3 is TGTGCCAGCAGCACCCCTGGGGGAGGGGAGCGGGCTTTCTTT.

The gene calls are TRBV24-1 and TRBJ2-5; D call uncertain. This CDR3 has 15 residues. Germline loops: CDR1 KGHDR, CDR2 SFDVKD. Between the trimmed V and J ends, which lost 4 bases and 1 base, there was a span of 12 bases. CDR3 region: CATSDASLAQETQYF. CDR3 nucleotides: TGTGCCACCAGTGACGCCTCCCTGGCCCAAGAGACCCAGTACTTC.

The chain carries TRBV11-2 and TRBJ1-1, with D perhaps TRBD1 (6 bases). The CDR3 is 14 amino acids. Germline assignment: CDR1 SGHAT and CDR2 FQNNGV. V lost 3 bases and J lost 1, with 9 bases in between. The DNA of the CDR3 is TGTGCCAGCAGCTTTTGGACAGAGAACACTGAAGCTTTCTTT. Amino acid sequence: CASSFWTENTEAFF.

The J gene is TRBJ2-1, the V gene TRBV16, with 7 bases matching TRBD2. There are 14 residues in the CDR3. Germline loops: CDR1 KGHSY, CDR2 FQNENV. The junction had 9 bases not matched to a gene; V was cut back by 6 bases and J by 7 bases. The CDR3 region has the DNA TGTGCCAGCAGAGACGGACTAGTTAGGAATGAGCAGTTCTTC. Translating gives CASRDGLVRNEQFF. Variable domain in full (rest from reference TRBV16 and TRBJ2-1): GEEVAQTPKHLVRGEGQKAKLYCAPIKGHSYVFWYQQVLKNEFKFLISFQNENVFDETGMPKERFSAKCLPNSPCSLEIQATKLEDSAVYFCASRDGLVRNEQFFGPGTRLTVL.

The chain carries TRBV6-1 and TRBJ2-7, with 9 bases lining up with TRBD1. From germline, CDR1 is MNHNS and CDR2 SASEGT. The CDR3 length is 15 residues. V shed 2 bases and J 4 bases; nucleotides not matched to a gene: 6. The CDR3 is CASSEMLTGGYEQYF. CDR3 bases: TGTGCCAGCAGTGAAATGCTGACAGGGGGTTACGAGCAGTACTTC.

The rearrangement joins TRBV19 to TRBJ1-5; no definite D call. The CDR3 loop spans 14 amino acids. With 6 bases removed from V and 5 bases from J, the gap between germline ends came to 14 bases. In germline, CDR1 is LNHDA, CDR2 SQIVND (reference sequence). CDR3 amino acids: CASRRSGGDQPQHF. CDR3 DNA sequence: TGTGCCAGTAGGCGCAGTGGTGGGGATCAGCCCCAGCATTTT.

V is TRBV15 and J is TRBJ1-6; D is perhaps TRBD1 (5 bases). This CDR3 is built from 15 residues. Per germline, CDR1 LNHNV and CDR2 YYDKDF (reference sequence). Trimming took off 0 bases at V and 10 bases at J, with 13 bases between the two ends. DNA for the CDR3: TGTGCCACCAGCAGAGATGGGAGGGGTGACTCACCCCTCCACTTT. This sequence encodes CATSRDGRGDSPLHF.

The rearrangement links TRBV2 to TRBJ1-6, with D possibly TRBD1 on 5 matching bases. The germline V gene encodes CDR1 SNHLY and CDR2 FYNNEI. V dropped 2 bases and J dropped 6 bases, with 8 bases sitting between them. There are 14 residues in the CDR3. DNA of the CDR3: TGTGCCAGCAGTGAACGCCAGGGTAATTCACCCCTCCACTTT. This gives the protein CASSERQGNSPLHF.

The chain carries TRBV3-1 (or the pseudogene TRBV3-2) and TRBJ1-5; D uncertain. Germline V gene sequence: CDR1 LGHDT, CDR2 YNNKEL (reference sequence). V was cut by 1 base and J by 5 bases, with 6 bases left in between. The CDR3 extends over 13 amino acids. Here the CDR3 DNA reads TGTGCCAGCAGCCAAGGGGTTCATCAGCCCCAGCATTTT. Translating it yields CASSQGVHQPQHF.

The V gene is TRBV10-3, the J gene TRBJ2-3; 8 nucleotides line up with TRBD1. From germline, CDR1 is ENHRY and CDR2 SYGVKD. The CDR3 runs to 15 residues. The J segment lost 6 bases and the V segment lost 4 bases, leaving 9 bases of the junction unmatched. CDR3 nucleotides: TGTGCCATCAGTGGGACAGGGAAGGGCTCCGATACGCAGTATTTT. Its protein product is CAISGTGKGSDTQYF.

The chain combines TRBV28 with TRBJ1-6; D ambiguous. V dropped 10 bases and J dropped 1 base, with 8 bases sitting between them. CDR1 is MDHEN and CDR2 is SYDVKM in the germline V gene. This CDR3 spans 13 amino acids. CDR3 nucleotides: TGTGCCACCTGCAGGTCCTATAATTCACCCCTCCACTTT. Protein: CATCRSYNSPLHF.

The rearrangement joins TRBV18 to TRBJ2-7, with D perhaps TRBD1 or TRBD2 (6 bases each). V lost 4 bases and J lost 2, with 12 bases in between. The CDR3 loop spans 14 amino acids. Germline CDR1 reads KGHSH; CDR2 reads LQKENI. CDR3 nucleotide sequence: TGTGCCAGCTCACGTGGGGGGCATACCTACGAGCAGTACTTC. Amino acids: CASSRGGHTYEQYF.

The J gene is TRBJ1-4, the V gene TRBV6-5; a possible D gene is TRBD1 (5 bases). The CDR3 loop spans 14 amino acids. Deletions cut 6 bases from V and 0 bases from J, with 8 bases between. Germline CDR1 and CDR2: MNHEY and SVGAGI. CDR3: CASSDRTTNEKLFF. CDR3 nucleotides: TGTGCCAGCAGCGACAGAACAACTAATGAAAAACTGTTTTTT.

This chain connects TRBV5-1 to TRBJ1-1; D might be TRBD1 (5 bases). The CDR3 is made up of 13 amino acids. The V gene's germline CDR1 is SGHRS and CDR2 YFSETQ. V shed 1 base and J shed 5 bases, with 9 bases lying between them. CDR3 protein: CASSLFGGTEAFF. For the CDR3, the DNA is TGCGCCAGCAGCTTGTTCGGGGGGACTGAAGCTTTCTTT.

This clone was recorded once. The chain links TRBV29-1 to TRBJ2-3; D ambiguous. The CDR3 is 12 residues long. Trimming removed 4 bases at V and 5 bases at J, with 10 bases between. Germline V gene data show CDR1 as SQVTM and CDR2 as ANQGSEA. CDR3 sequence reads: CSVGWTEDTQYF. CDR3 coding DNA: TGCAGCGTTGGTTGGACGGAAGATACGCAGTATTTT.

The rearrangement uses TRBV7-9 and TRBJ2-7; no definite D call. This CDR3 is 14 amino acids long. Germline CDR1 is SEHNR and CDR2 is FQNEAQ (reference sequence). The germline V and J ends were trimmed by 0 bases and 4 bases, with 10 bases remaining between them. Here the CDR3 reads CASSLALVRYEQYF. The DNA for the CDR3 is TGTGCCAGCAGCTTAGCGCTGGTTCGGTACGAGCAGTACTTC.